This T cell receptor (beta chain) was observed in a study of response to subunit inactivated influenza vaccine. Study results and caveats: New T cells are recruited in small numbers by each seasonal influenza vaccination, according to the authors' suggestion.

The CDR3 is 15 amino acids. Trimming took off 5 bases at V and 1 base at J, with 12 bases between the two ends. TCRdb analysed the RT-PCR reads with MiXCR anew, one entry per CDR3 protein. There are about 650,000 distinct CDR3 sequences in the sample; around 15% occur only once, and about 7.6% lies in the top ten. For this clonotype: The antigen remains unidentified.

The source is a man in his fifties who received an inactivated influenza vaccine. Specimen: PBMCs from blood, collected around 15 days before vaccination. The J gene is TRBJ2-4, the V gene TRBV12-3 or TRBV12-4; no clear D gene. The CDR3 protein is CASSKSWVAKNIQYF. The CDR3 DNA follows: TGTGCCAGCAGTAAATCTTGGGTCGCCAAAAACATTCAGTACTTC.